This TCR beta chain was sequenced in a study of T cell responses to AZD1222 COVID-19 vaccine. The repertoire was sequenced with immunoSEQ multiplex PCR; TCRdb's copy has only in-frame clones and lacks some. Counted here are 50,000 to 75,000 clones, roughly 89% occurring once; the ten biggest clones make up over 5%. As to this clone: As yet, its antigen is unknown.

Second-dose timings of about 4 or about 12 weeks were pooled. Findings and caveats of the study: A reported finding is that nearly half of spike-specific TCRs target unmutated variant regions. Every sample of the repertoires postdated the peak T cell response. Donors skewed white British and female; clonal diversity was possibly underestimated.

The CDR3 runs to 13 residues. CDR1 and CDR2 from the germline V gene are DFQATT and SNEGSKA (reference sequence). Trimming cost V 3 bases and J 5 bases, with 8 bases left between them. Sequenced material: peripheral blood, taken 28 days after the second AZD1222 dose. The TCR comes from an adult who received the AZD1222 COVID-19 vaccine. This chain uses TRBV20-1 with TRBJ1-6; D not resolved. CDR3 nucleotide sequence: TGCAGTGCTAGTACGTCCCATAATTCACCCCTCCACTTT. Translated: CSASTSHNSPLHF.